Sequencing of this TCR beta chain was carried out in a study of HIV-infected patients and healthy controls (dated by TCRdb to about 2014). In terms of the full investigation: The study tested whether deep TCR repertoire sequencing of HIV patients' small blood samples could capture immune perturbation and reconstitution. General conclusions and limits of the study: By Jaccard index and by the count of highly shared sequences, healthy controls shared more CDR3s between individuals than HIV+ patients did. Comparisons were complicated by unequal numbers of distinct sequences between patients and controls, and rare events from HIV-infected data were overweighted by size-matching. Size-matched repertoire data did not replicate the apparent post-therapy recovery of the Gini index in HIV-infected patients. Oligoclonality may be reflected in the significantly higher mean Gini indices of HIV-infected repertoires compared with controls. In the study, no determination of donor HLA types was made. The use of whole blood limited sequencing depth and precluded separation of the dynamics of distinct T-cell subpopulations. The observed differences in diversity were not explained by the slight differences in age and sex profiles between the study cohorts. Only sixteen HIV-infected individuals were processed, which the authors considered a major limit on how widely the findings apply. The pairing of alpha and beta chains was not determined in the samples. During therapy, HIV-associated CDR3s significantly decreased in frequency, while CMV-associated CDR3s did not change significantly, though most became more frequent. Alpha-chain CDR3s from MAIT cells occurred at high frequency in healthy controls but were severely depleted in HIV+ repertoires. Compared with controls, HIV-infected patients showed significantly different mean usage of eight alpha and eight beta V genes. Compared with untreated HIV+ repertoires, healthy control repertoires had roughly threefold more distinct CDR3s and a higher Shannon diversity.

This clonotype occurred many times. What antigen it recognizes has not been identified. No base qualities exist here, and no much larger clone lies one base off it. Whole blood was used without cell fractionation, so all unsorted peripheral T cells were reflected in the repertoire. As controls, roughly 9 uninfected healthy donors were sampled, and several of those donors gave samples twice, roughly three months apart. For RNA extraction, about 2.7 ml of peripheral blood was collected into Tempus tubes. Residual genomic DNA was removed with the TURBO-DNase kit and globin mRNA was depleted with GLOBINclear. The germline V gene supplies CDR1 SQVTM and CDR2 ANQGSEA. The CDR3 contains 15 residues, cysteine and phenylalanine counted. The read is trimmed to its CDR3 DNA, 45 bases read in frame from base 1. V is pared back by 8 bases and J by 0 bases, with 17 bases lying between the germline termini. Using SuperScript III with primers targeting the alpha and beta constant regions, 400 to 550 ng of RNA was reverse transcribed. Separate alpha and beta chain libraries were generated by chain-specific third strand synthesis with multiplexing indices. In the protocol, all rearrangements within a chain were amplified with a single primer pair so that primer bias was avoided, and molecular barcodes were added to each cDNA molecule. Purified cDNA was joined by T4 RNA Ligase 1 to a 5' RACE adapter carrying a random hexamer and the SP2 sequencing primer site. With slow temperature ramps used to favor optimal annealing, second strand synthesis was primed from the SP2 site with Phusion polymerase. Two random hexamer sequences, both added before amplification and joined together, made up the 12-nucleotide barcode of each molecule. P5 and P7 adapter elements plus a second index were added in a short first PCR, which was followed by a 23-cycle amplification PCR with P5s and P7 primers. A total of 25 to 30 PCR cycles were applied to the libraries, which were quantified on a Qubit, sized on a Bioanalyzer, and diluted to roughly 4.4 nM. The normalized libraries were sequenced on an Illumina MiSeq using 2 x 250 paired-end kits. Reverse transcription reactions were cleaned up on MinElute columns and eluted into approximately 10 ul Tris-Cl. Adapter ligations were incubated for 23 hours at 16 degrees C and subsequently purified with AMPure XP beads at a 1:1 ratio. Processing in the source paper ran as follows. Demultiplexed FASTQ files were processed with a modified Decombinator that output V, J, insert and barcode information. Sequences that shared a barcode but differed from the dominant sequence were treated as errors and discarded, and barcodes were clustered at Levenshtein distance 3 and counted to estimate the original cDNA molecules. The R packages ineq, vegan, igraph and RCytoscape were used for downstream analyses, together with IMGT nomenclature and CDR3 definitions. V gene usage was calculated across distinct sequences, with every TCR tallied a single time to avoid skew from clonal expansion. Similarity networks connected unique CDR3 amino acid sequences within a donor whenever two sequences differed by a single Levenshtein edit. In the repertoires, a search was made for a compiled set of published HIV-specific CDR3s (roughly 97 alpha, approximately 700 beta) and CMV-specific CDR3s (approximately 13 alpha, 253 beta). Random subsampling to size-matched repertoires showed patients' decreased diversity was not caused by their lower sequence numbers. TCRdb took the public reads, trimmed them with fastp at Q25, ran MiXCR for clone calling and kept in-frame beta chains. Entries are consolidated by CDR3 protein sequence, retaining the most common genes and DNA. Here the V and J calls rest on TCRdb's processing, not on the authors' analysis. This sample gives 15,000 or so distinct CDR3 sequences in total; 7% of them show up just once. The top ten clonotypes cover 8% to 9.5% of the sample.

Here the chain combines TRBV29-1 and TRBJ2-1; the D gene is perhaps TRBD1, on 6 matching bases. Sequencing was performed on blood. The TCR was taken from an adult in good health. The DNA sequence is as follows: TGCAGCACCAAGGCAGGGGATACCTCCTACAATGAGCAGTTCTTC. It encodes CSTKAGDTSYNEQFF.